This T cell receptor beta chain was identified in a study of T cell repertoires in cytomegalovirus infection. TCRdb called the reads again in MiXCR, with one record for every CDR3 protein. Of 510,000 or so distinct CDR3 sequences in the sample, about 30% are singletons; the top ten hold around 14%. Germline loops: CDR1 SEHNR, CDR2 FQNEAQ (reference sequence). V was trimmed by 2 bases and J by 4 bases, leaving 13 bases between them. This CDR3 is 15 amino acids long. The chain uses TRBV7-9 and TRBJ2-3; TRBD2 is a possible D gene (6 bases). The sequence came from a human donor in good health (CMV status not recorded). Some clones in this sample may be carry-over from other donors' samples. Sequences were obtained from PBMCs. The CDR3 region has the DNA TGTGCCAGCAGCTTACTCCCAGCGGGCCCAGATACGCAGTATTTT. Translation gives CASSLLPAGPDTQYF.